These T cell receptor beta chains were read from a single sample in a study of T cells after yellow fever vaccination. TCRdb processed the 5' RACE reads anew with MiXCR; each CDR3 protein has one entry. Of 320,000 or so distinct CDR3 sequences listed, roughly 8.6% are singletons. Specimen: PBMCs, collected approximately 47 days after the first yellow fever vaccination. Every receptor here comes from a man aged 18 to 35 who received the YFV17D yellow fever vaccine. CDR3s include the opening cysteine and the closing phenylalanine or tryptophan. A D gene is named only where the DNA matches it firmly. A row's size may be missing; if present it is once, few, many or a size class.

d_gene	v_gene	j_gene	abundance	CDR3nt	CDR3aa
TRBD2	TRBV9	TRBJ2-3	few	TGTGCCAGCAGCGTCGGACTAGCGGGCACAGATACGCAGTATTTT	CASSVGLAGTDTQYF
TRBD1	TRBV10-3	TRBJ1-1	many	TGTGCCATCGGACAGGCGGGCACTGAAGCTTTCTTT	CAIGQAGTEAFF
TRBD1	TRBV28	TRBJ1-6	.	TGTGCCAGCAGTGCCCCCGGGACAGAGAATTCACCCCTCCACTTT	CASSAPGTENSPLHF
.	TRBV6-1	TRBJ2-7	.	TGTGCCAGCAGTCAAAGGCGCCCAGTCAGCTACTACGAGCAGTACTTC	CASSQRRPVSYYEQYF
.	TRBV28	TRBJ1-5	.	TGTGCCAGCTGCTCCTATACGGGGTTTCAGCCCCAGCATTTT	CASCSYTGFQPQHF
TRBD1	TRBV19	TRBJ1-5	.	TGTGCCAGTTGGGAAGGGACAGGGGGCAATCAGCCCCAGCATTTT	CASWEGTGGNQPQHF
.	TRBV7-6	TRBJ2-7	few	TGTGCCAGCAGCCGGGGGGGGACAGGACCCTACGAGCAGTACTTC	CASSRGGTGPYEQYF
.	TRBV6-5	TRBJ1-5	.	TGTGCCAGCAGTTACTCGGAGGGGAATCAGCCCCAGCATTTT	CASSYSEGNQPQHF
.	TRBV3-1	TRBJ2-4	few	TGTGCCAGCAGCCAACGGGGAGAAAGAAACATTCAGTACTTC	CASSQRGERNIQYF
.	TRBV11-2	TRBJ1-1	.	TGTGCCAGCAGCGCAGACAAGTACACTGAAGCTTTCTTT	CASSADKYTEAFF
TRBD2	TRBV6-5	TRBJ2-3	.	TGTGCCAGCAGTTACGAGGCTAGCGGGGGGAAAGATACGCAGTATTTT	CASSYEASGGKDTQYF
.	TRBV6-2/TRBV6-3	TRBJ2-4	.	TGTGCCAGCAGTCCCCTCCCGGGCTCACTTAAAAACATTCAGTACTTC	CASSPLPGSLKNIQYF
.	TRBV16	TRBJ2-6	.	TGTGCCAGCAACCCGACCGTGGGGCAGGTTCTTCGGGGGGCCAACGTCCTGACTTTC	CASNPTVGQVLRGANVLTF
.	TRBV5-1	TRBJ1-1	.	TGCGCCAGCAGCACCCAATACGAGGGCACTGAAGCTTTCTTT	CASSTQYEGTEAFF
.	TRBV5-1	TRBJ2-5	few	TGCGCCAGCCGGGGGCAGCTCCAAGAGACCCAGTACTTC	CASRGQLQETQYF
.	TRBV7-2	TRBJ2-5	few	TGTGCCAGCAACCAAGCCGGGACCCGCGGAGAGACCCAGTACTTC	CASNQAGTRGETQYF
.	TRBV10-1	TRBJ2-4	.	TGCGCCAGCAGTGAGGGGGGGTTAGCCAAAAACATTCAGTACTTC	CASSEGGLAKNIQYF
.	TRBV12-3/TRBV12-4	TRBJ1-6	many	TGTGCCAGCAGTTTAGCTGGGGAGAATTCACCCCTCCACTTT	CASSLAGENSPLHF
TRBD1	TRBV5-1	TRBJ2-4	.	TGCGCCAGCAGCTTGGAAAGGGGGCAAAACATTCAGTACTTC	CASSLERGQNIQYF
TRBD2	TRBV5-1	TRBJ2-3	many	TGCGCCAGCAGCTTGGCTAGCGGGGGGGCAGATACGCAGTATTTT	CASSLASGGADTQYF
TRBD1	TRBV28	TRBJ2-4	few	TGTGCCAGCAGTCCAACAGGGGGTGCCAAAAACATTCAGTACTTC	CASSPTGGAKNIQYF
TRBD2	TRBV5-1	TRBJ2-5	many	TGCGCCAGCAGCTTGCTAGCGGGGGTTCAAGAGACCCAGTACTTC	CASSLLAGVQETQYF
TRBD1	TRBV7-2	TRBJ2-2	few	TGTGCCAGCAGCTTGTGGGGGACAGGAACCGGGGAGCTGTTTTTT	CASSLWGTGTGELFF
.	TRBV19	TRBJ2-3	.	TGTGCCAGTAGTAGGTACAGCACCTCACTGGGTACGCAGTATTTT	CASSRYSTSLGTQYF
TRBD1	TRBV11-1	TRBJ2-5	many	TGTGCCAGCAGCTTTGGGACAGGGGTATCAGAGACCCAGTACTTC	CASSFGTGVSETQYF
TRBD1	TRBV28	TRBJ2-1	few	TGTGCCAGCAGGGGCCATGTCGGACAGGGGTACAATGAGCAGTTCTTC	CASRGHVGQGYNEQFF
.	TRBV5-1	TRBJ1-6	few	TGCGCCAGCAGCTTGGCCCTAGGGGCCTCGTACAGAGATAATTCACCCCTCCACTTT	CASSLALGASYRDNSPLHF
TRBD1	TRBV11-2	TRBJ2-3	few	TGTGCCAGCAGCAAGCAGGGGGGCACAGATACGCAGTATTTT	CASSKQGGTDTQYF
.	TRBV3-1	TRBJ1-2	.	TGTGCCAGCAGCCAAGATTACGGGTCACCCCGAACTCACTACACCTTC	CASSQDYGSPRTHYTF
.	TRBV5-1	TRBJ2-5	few	TGCGCCAGCAGCTTGCGGGGTCTCCCACAAGAGACCCAGTACTTC	CASSLRGLPQETQYF
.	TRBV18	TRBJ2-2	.	TGTGCCAGCTCACCGCCCCGGGGGACGAACACCGGGGAGCTGTTTTTT	CASSPPRGTNTGELFF
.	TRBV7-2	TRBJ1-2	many	TGTGCCAGCAGCTTACGGGAAGACTATGGCTACACCTTC	CASSLREDYGYTF
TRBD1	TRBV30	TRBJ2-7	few	TGTGCCTGGAGGGACAGGGGACGCGAGCAGTACTTC	CAWRDRGREQYF
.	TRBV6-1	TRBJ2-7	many	TGTGCCAGCAGCAGGACTGGTGGCCGTGCCTACGAGCAGTACTTC	CASSRTGGRAYEQYF
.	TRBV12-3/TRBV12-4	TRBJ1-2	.	TGTGCCAGCAGTTCACGGGGAAAAGGCTACACCTTC	CASSSRGKGYTF
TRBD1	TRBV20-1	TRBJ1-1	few	TGCAGTGCCGCCGGGACAGGGGGTGGCAACACTGAAGCTTTCTTT	CSAAGTGGGNTEAFF
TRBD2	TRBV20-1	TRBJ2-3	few	TGCAGTGCTCCCACCGGGACTAGCGGAGATACGCAGTATTTT	CSAPTGTSGDTQYF
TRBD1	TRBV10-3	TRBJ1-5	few	TGTGCCATCAGTGAGCGGACAGGGGGAAGCAATCAGCCCCAGCATTTT	CAISERTGGSNQPQHF
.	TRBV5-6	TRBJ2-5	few	TGTGCCAGCACCCCGCAGGGGATCGAGACCCAGTACTTC	CASTPQGIETQYF
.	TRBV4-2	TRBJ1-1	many	TGTGCCAGCAGCCAAGGACCGAGGAACACTGAAGCTTTCTTT	CASSQGPRNTEAFF
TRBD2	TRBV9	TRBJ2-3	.	TGTGCCTCCAGCGTCACCGGACTAGTCCCAGATACGCAGTATTTT	CASSVTGLVPDTQYF
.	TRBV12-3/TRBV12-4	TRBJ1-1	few	TGTGCCACTCTCCGGACCCAGGGAACTGAAGCTTTCTTT	CATLRTQGTEAFF
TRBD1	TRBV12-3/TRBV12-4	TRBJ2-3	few	TGTGCCGTTGGACAGGGGGTAGAAGATACGCAGTATTTT	CAVGQGVEDTQYF
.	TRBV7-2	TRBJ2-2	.	TGTGCCAGCAGCCCCCCCGCCGCTGGGGGGGAGCTGTTTTTT	CASSPPAAGGELFF
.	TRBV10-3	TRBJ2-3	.	TGTGCCATCAGTAAAAAAGATACGCAGTATTTT	CAISKKDTQYF
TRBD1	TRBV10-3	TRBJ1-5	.	TGTGCCATCAGGCGGGAACAGGGGAGCAATCAGCCCCAGCATTTT	CAIRREQGSNQPQHF
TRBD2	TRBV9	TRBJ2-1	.	TGTGCCAGCAGCGCCTGGGGGGGACTAGCGGAAGAGCAGTTCTTC	CASSAWGGLAEEQFF
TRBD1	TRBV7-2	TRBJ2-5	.	TGTGCCAGCAGCCTAGGACAGGGACGACAAGAGACCCAGTACTTC	CASSLGQGRQETQYF
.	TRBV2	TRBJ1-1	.	TGTGCCAGCAGTGGGTATATGGACACTGAAGCTTTCTTT	CASSGYMDTEAFF
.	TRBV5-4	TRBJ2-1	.	TGTGCCAGCAGCTTGGCCGCAGTAGATCCGTTCTTC	CASSLAAVDPFF
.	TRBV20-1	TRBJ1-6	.	TGCAGTGCTAGACTTGGGAGTGGCAATTCACCCCTCCACTTT	CSARLGSGNSPLHF
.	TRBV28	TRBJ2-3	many	TGTGCCAGCAGTATACCCCCTGGGAATACGCAGTATTTT	CASSIPPGNTQYF
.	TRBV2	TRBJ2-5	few	TGTGCCAGCAGCGACAGTGAGTTAGAGACCCAGTACTTC	CASSDSELETQYF